This T cell receptor (beta chain) was identified in a study of Ad26.COV2.S vaccination and SARS-CoV-2 variants. Regarding the study as a whole: Vaccine recipients surpassed placebo recipients in spike-specific TCR breadth.

This CDR3 is built from 15 residues. Trimming removed 0 bases from V and 4 bases from J; junction bases left unmatched: 2. CDR1 and CDR2 (germline): SGHRS, YFSETQ. As to treatment: 19 received Ad26.COV2.S at low or high dose, single or two shots; about 5 received placebo; per-sample allocation not given. The study sampled participants on day 63 after the first vaccine or placebo injection. With respect to this clone: Its antigen remains unidentified.

TCRdb keeps only in-frame clones here, not all; method: immunoSEQ multiplex PCR. The sample records about 350,000 clones, approximately 85% being singletons. The clonotype originates from a person between 18 and 59 years old who received the Ad26.COV2.S COVID-19 vaccine or a placebo. Sequencing used peripheral blood, obtained in a trial of Ad26.COV2.S vaccine versus placebo. The V call is TRBV5-1, the J call TRBJ2-1, with 9 bases lining up with TRBD2. The DNA for the CDR3 is TGCGCCAGCAGCTTGGATGCGGGAGGGTACAATGAGCAGTTCTTC. This codes for CASSLDAGGYNEQFF.